The rows below give T cell receptor beta chains drawn from one sample of a study of shared clonotypes between healthy human individuals. Profiled with immunoSEQ multiplex PCR; TCRdb holds only in-frame clones, not every one. The table has 550,000 to 800,000 clones, about 92% seen once; the top ten hold approximately 35%. Sequenced sample: memory CD8+ T cells from PBMCs. The source of these receptors is a man in his late teens or twenties in good health. Some clones in this sample may be carry-over from other donors' samples. Each CDR3 is given with its conserved first and last residue. The order of the fields is V gene, D gene, J gene, clone size, CDR3 protein, CDR3 DNA. A D gene is named only where the DNA matches it firmly. Only part of the rows carry a size: once, few, many, or a class if the clone is expanded.

>TRBV11-2|-|TRBJ2-7|-
CASSSRGRAYEQYF
TGTGCCAGCAGCTCGAGGGGCAGGGCCTACGAGCAGTACTTC
>TRBV29-1|-|TRBJ1-2|-
CSVEGLDGYTF
TGCAGCGTTGAGGGGTTAGATGGCTACACCTTC
>TRBV5-8|-|TRBJ2-7|-
CASSFTVDEQYF
TGTGCCAGCAGCTTCACAGTCGACGAGCAGTACTTC
>TRBV7-9|-|TRBJ1-4|-
CASNPMGHNEKLFF
TGTGCCAGCAACCCAATGGGGCATAATGAAAAACTGTTTTTT
>TRBV7-2|-|TRBJ1-3|-
CASSLGERNTIYF
TGTGCCAGCAGCTTAGGGGAGCGAAACACCATATATTTT
>TRBV4-1|-|TRBJ2-4|-
CASSQGFPGAKNIQYF
TGCGCCAGCAGCCAAGGTTTCCCAGGGGCCAAAAACATTCAGTACTTC
>TRBV5-6|-|TRBJ2-7|-
CASSLAQGRHEQYF
TGTGCCAGCAGCTTGGCGCAGGGAAGACACGAGCAGTACTTC
>TRBV7-9|-|TRBJ2-7|-
CASSSVTHDYEQYF
TGTGCCAGCAGCTCGGTAACCCATGATTACGAGCAGTACTTC
>TRBV5-1|-|TRBJ1-3|-
CASSLGGGSGNTIYF
TGCGCCAGCAGCTTGGGCGGCGGCTCTGGAAACACCATATATTTT
>TRBV10-3|TRBD2|TRBJ2-3|-
CAISVSAAASGRTSTDTQYF
TGTGCCATCAGTGTGTCCGCCGCGGCTAGCGGGAGGACTAGCACAGATACGCAGTATTTT
>TRBV5-5|TRBD1|TRBJ1-4|-
CASSPADRANEKLFF
TGTGCCAGCAGCCCGGCGGACAGGGCGAATGAAAAACTGTTTTTT
>TRBV12-5|TRBD2|TRBJ2-3|-
CASGSTSGRAHHTQYF
TGTGCTAGTGGTTCGACAAGCGGGAGGGCACATCATACGCAGTATTTT
>TRBV5-1|TRBD2|TRBJ2-1|-
CASRQLAASYNEQFF
TGCGCCAGCAGGCAACTAGCGGCCTCCTACAATGAGCAGTTCTTC
>TRBV7-9|-|TRBJ2-3|-
CASRDSGDETDTQYF
TGTGCCAGCAGAGACTCTGGGGATGAGACAGATACGCAGTATTTT
>TRBV27|TRBD1|TRBJ1-1|few
CASSLGDRTEAFF
TGTGCCAGCAGTCTAGGGGACAGGACTGAAGCTTTCTTT
>TRBV5-6|TRBD2|TRBJ2-1|-
CASSSGWSGRGKDNEQFF
TGTGCCAGCAGCTCAGGGTGGAGCGGGAGGGGAAAAGACAATGAGCAGTTCTTC
>TRBV10-3|TRBD2|TRBJ2-1|-
CAISGERGAYNEQFF
TGTGCCATCAGTGGAGAACGGGGGGCCTACAATGAGCAGTTCTTC
>TRBV19|-|TRBJ2-3|-
CASSTRVTDTQYF
TGTGCCAGTAGTACCAGGGTTACAGATACGCAGTATTTT
>TRBV13|-|TRBJ2-3|-
CASSLGMEQITDTQYF
TGTGCCAGCAGCTTAGGCATGGAACAAATCACAGATACGCAGTATTTT
>TRBV27|-|TRBJ2-7|-
CASSLGPWSSYEQYF
TGTGCCAGCAGTTTAGGCCCCTGGAGCTCCTACGAGCAGTACTTC
>TRBV19|TRBD2|TRBJ2-7|-
CASSPSGSVYEQYF
TGTGCCAGTTCTCCTAGCGGGAGTGTGTACGAGCAGTACTTC
>TRBV10-3|TRBD2|TRBJ2-3|-
CAISESGLAVSTDTQYF
TGTGCCATCAGTGAGTCGGGACTAGCAGTTAGCACAGATACGCAGTATTTT
>TRBV7-7|-|TRBJ2-3|-
CASSNFPGGTDTQYF
TGTGCCAGCAGCAACTTCCCCGGGGGCACAGATACGCAGTATTTT
>TRBV9|-|TRBJ2-3|-
CASQPGRTPFTDTQYF
TGTGCCAGCCAGCCCGGGCGGACCCCCTTCACAGATACGCAGTATTTT
>TRBV14|TRBD1|TRBJ2-1|-
CASSQEWTGWSEQFF
TGTGCCAGCAGCCAAGAATGGACAGGGTGGAGTGAGCAGTTCTTC
>TRBV19|-|TRBJ2-7|-
CASTPRETPYEQYF
TGTGCCAGTACCCCCCGGGAGACCCCCTACGAGCAGTACTTC
>TRBV5-1|-|TRBJ1-2|once
CASSLLTGYGYTF
TGCGCCAGCAGCTTGTTAACGGGATATGGCTACACCTTC
>TRBV27|-|TRBJ2-7|-
CASSLSYEQYF
TGTGCCAGCAGCCTCTCCTACGAGCAGTACTTC
>TRBV30|TRBD2|TRBJ2-1|-
CAWGIAGVTEQFF
TGTGCCTGGGGGATAGCGGGAGTCACCGAGCAGTTCTTC
>TRBV2|-|TRBJ2-2|-
CASVEGPGGTGELFF
TGTGCCAGCGTGGAGGGCCCAGGGGGTACCGGGGAGCTGTTTTTT
>TRBV6-1|-|TRBJ2-7|-
CASSESRRGYEQYF
TGTGCCAGCAGTGAAAGCCGCCGAGGGTACGAGCAGTACTTC